One sample yielded the 28 T cell receptor beta chains listed below, sequenced in a study of T cells in Graves' hyperthyroidism and ophthalmopathy. Template material for amplifying TCR beta CDR3 regions consisted of RNA transcripts. Researchers ran a first-round RT-PCR on the TCR CDR3 using the HTBI primer set. MiXCR, run by TCRdb on the multiplex PCR reads, gives a single entry per CDR3 protein. The sample contains about 600,000 distinct CDR3 sequences, around 15% of which appear only once. Sample: blood. These receptors all stem from a woman between 35 and 50 years old with Graves' ophthalmopathy.

This clonotype was counted once. A read error may produce the germline difference seen at one junction end. This chain links TRBV5-1 with TRBJ2-7; D is possibly TRBD2 (6 bases). The CDR3 is 15 residues long. Germline-derived CDR1 and CDR2 are SGHRS and YFSETQ. CDR3 sequence: CASGPVGGVGSEQYF. The CDR3 DNA is TGTGCCAGCGGTCCCGTCGGGGGTGTGGGCTCCGAGCAGTACTTC.

This clonotype showed up many times. The chain recombines TRBV5-4 with TRBJ2-7; TRBD1 matches 11 bases. Germline CDR1 is SGHNT and CDR2 is YYREEE (reference sequence). Losses at the gene ends were 4 bases for V and 4 bases for J; bases not matched to a gene: 7. The CDR3 totals 15 residues. CDR3: CASSRRRDRGYEQYF. CDR3 coding DNA: TGTGCCAGCAGCCGACGCCGGGACAGGGGGTACGAGCAGTACTTC. The variable domain in full, completed from reference TRBV5-4 and TRBJ2-7, reads ETGVTQSPTHLIKTRGQQVTLRCSSQSGHNTVSWYQQALGQGPQFIFQYYREEENGRGNFPPRFSGLQFPNYSSELNVNALELDDSALYLCASSRRRDRGYEQYFGPGTRLTVT.

There are a few counts of this clonotype. The chain recombines TRBV10-3 with TRBJ2-3, with 9 bases that match TRBD1. The CDR3 consists of 18 residues. The junction had 13 bases not matched to a gene; V was cut back by 4 bases and J by 2 bases. CDR1 ENHRY and CDR2 SYGVKD come from the germline V gene. This chain's CDR3 is CAISGSLPGQGNTDTQYF. The DNA of the CDR3 is TGTGCCATCAGTGGATCTCTTCCGGGACAGGGCAACACAGATACGCAGTATTTT.

The V call is TRBV6-1, the J call TRBJ1-6, with D maybe TRBD1 (5 bases). Germline V CDR1 and CDR2: MNHNS, SASEGT. The CDR3 extends over 16 amino acids. Trimming took off 6 bases at V and 0 bases at J, with 12 bases between the two ends. For the CDR3, the DNA is TGTGCCAGCAGGTCGGGGGGAGGCTCCTATAATTCACCCCTCCACTTT. It translates to CASRSGGGSYNSPLHF.

This rearrangement joins TRBV4-2 to TRBJ2-7, with 8 nucleotides matching TRBD1. Germline lookup yields CDR1 LGHNA and CDR2 YNFKEQ. The CDR3 sequence is 14 residues long. V lost 3 bases, J lost 2 bases, and 3 bases stayed unmatched. The CDR3 sequence is CASSQDRVAYEQYF. CDR3 coding DNA: TGTGCCAGCAGCCAGGACAGGGTGGCCTACGAGCAGTACTTC.

The genes are TRBV14 and TRBJ2-1, with 9 bases fitting TRBD2. This CDR3 has 20 residues. J was trimmed by 0 bases and V by 1 base; bases with no gene match: 13. Germline V CDR1 and CDR2: SGHDN, FVKESK. CDR3 sequence reads: CASSQGGSGGPRGSYNEQFF. The CDR3 DNA reads as TGTGCCAGCAGCCAAGGCGGTAGCGGGGGCCCCCGGGGCTCCTACAATGAGCAGTTCTTC.

This clonotype was counted between two and nine times. V is TRBV7-9 and J is TRBJ2-5; either TRBD1 or TRBD2 may fit D (6 bases each). The CDR3 has 16 amino acids. Trimming removed 4 bases from V and 2 bases from J, with 17 bases in between. From germline, CDR1 is SEHNR and CDR2 FQNEAQ (reference sequence). The DNA for the CDR3 is TGTGCCAGCAGCTCCCCCGGACGGGGGCAACAAGAGACCCAGTACTTC. It is translated as CASSSPGRGQQETQYF.

There are many counts of this clonotype. This chain connects TRBV20-1 to TRBJ2-1; no reliable D call. Germline CDR1 DFQATT, CDR2 SNEGSKA (reference sequence). CDR3 length equals 15 residues. V was shortened by 6 bases and J by 0 bases, with 15 bases between the two germline ends. CDR3 region: CSAAPPTNSYNEQFF. CDR3 in DNA: TGCAGTGCCGCACCCCCGACGAACTCCTACAATGAGCAGTTCTTC.

There are a few counts of this clonotype. V gene TRBV29-1 combines with J gene TRBJ1-1; tentatively, D is TRBD1 (5 bases). V shed 2 bases and J shed 4 bases, with 11 bases lying between them. Per germline, CDR1 SQVTM and CDR2 ANQGSEA. The CDR3 runs 13 residues. CDR3 bases: TGCAGCGTTGAAACCCAGGGATCCACTGAAGCTTTCTTT. This gives the protein CSVETQGSTEAFF.

This sequence joins TRBV15 and TRBJ2-5; D might be TRBD2 (6 bases). Germline CDR1 reads LNHNV; CDR2 reads YYDKDF (reference sequence). The ends were cut back, 3 bases at V and 4 bases at J, with 21 bases in the middle. The CDR3 consists of 17 residues. The CDR3 DNA reads as TGTGCCACCAGCAGCCAAGAACCGACCTTGGGGGGAGAGACCCAGTACTTC. Protein sequence: CATSSQEPTLGGETQYF. The variable domain in full, completed from reference TRBV15 and TRBJ2-5, reads DAMVIQNPRYQVTQFGKPVTLSCSQTLNHNVMYWYQQKSSQAPKLLFHYYDKDFNNEADTPDNFQSRRPNTSFCFLDIRSPGLGDTAMYLCATSSQEPTLGGETQYFGPGTRLLVL.

The table lists this clonotype with many counts. The chain carries TRBV20-1 and TRBJ2-7, with 9 bases aligning to TRBD2. The CDR3 spans 13 residues. V was clipped by 0 bases and J by 6 bases; unmatched bases: 3. In germline, CDR1 is DFQATT, CDR2 SNEGSKA (reference sequence). The CDR3 sequence is CSARELAGREQYF. CDR3 coding DNA: TGCAGTGCTAGAGAACTAGCGGGTCGCGAGCAGTACTTC.

This clonotype was found once. The chain has TRBV5-1 and TRBJ2-1; D is ambiguous. This CDR3 comprises 15 residues. The germline CDR1 and CDR2 sequences are SGHRS and YFSETQ. The germline V and J ends were trimmed by 4 bases and 0 bases, with 11 bases remaining between them. The CDR3 nucleotides are TGCGCCAGCAGCACCCCTTCGAGCTCCTACAATGAGCAGTTCTTC. It yields the protein CASSTPSSSYNEQFF.

This clonotype was recorded at least ten times. V usage is TRBV5-1 and J usage is TRBJ1-5, with D unclear. The V end lost 0 bases, the J end lost 2 bases, and 6 bases lay between the germline ends. The CDR3 totals 14 residues. The germline CDR1 and CDR2 sequences are SGHRS and YFSETQ. The CDR3 protein is CASSLDSRNQPQHF. CDR3 nucleotide sequence: TGCGCCAGCAGCTTGGACAGTCGCAATCAGCCCCAGCATTTT.

This clonotype was seen a few times. The J gene is TRBJ1-1, the V gene TRBV20-1, with D unresolved. The CDR3 contains 13 residues. The germline V gene encodes CDR1 DFQATT and CDR2 SNEGSKA (reference sequence). Trimming pared 1 base from V and 0 bases from J, leaving 6 bases between. CDR3 amino acids: CSARAQLNTEAFF. CDR3 nucleotides: TGCAGTGCTAGAGCGCAATTGAACACTGAAGCTTTCTTT.

This clonotype was seen many times. The chain employs TRBV30 and TRBJ2-3; TRBD2 aligns across 8 bases. Germline V lookup: CDR1 GTSNPN, CDR2 SVGIG (reference sequence). V was pared by 2 bases and J by 0 bases, with 10 bases of the junction left unmatched. The CDR3 spans 17 residues. CDR3: CAWSRGGFVSSTDTQYF. In nucleotides, the CDR3 is TGTGCCTGGAGTCGCGGGGGGTTCGTTTCTAGCACAGATACGCAGTATTTT.

The chain joins TRBV7-9 to TRBJ2-1, with no clear D. The CDR3 has 17 residues. Germline values: CDR1 SEHNR, CDR2 FQNEAQ (reference sequence). V was shortened by 2 bases and J by 0 bases, with 14 bases between the two germline ends. The CDR3 DNA sequence: TGTGCCAGCAGCTTATCCAACATACCGAGCTCCTACAATGAGCAGTTCTTC. Protein: CASSLSNIPSSYNEQFF.

This clonotype was detected only once. The chain employs TRBV6-2 or TRBV6-3 and TRBJ2-1; 7 nucleotides line up with TRBD2. The CDR3 length is 13 residues. Losses at the gene ends were 4 bases for V and 6 bases for J; bases not matched to a gene: 3. CDR1 and CDR2 from the germline V gene are MNHEY and SVGEGT. The CDR3 reads CASSSGLLNEQFF. The CDR3 region has the DNA TGTGCCAGCAGTTCGGGACTACTCAATGAGCAGTTCTTC.

The chain employs TRBV4-1 and TRBJ2-5; TRBD2 agrees at 10 bases. The CDR3 contains 17 residues. The junction had 9 bases not matched to a gene; V was cut back by 0 bases and J by 5 bases. From germline, CDR1 is MGHRA and CDR2 YSYEKL. CDR3 DNA: TGCGCCAGCAGCCAAGAAACTAGCGGGGCCCCGGGGGAGACCCAGTACTTC. Encoded protein: CASSQETSGAPGETQYF.

This clonotype was detected ten times or more. The chain has TRBV2 and TRBJ1-2; D is unclear. The CDR3 is 15 amino acids. V was cut by 3 bases and J by 8 bases, with 19 bases left in between. Looked up from germline, CDR1 is SNHLY and CDR2 is FYNNEI. In DNA form, the CDR3 reads TGTGCCAGCAGTGACGTAATCGTCAGGACGGGAGGCTACACCTTC. This sequence encodes CASSDVIVRTGGYTF.

As DNA, the CDR3 is TGTGCCAGCAGCTTAGAAGGGCGGGAGGTGGGCTACAATGAGCAGTTCTTC. This codes for CASSLEGREVGYNEQFF. The rearrangement joins TRBV11-2 to TRBJ2-1; 8 bases fit TRBD2. Germline V gene lookup returns CDR1 SGHAT and CDR2 FQNNGV. The CDR3 extends over 17 amino acids. Trimming at V came to 0 bases and at J to 3 bases, leaving 7 bases not matched to a gene.

The rearrangement links TRBV5-1 to TRBJ2-3, with 9 positions matching TRBD1. Germline V lookup: CDR1 SGHRS, CDR2 YFSETQ. This CDR3 is 15 amino acids long. J was trimmed by 3 bases and V by 3 bases; bases with no gene match: 5. CDR3 coding DNA: TGCGCCAGCAGCTCACGGGACAGGGATACAGATACGCAGTATTTT. Translating gives CASSSRDRDTDTQYF.

This clonotype was seen repeatedly, ten times or more. The V and J genes are TRBV12-3 or TRBV12-4 and TRBJ2-7; TRBD1 might be the D (7 bases). The ends were cut back, 3 bases at V and 3 bases at J, with 15 bases in the middle. CDR3 length: 15 amino acids. The CDR3 region has the DNA TGTGCCAGCAGTTTCGGCGGGACAGCGAACTACGAGCAGTACTTC. This translates into CASSFGGTANYEQYF.

This clonotype was seen at least ten times. The chain carries TRBV6-1 and TRBJ2-7; D not certain. The germline CDR1 and CDR2 sequences are MNHNS and SASEGT. Trimming shortened V by 5 bases and J by 3 bases, and 8 bases separated the two germline ends. This CDR3 is 12 amino acids long. CDR3 sequence (DNA): TGTGCCAGCAGTTACGACGGCTACGAGCAGTACTTC. Its protein is CASSYDGYEQYF.

This clonotype was picked up many times. This sequence joins TRBV6-1 and TRBJ2-4; 9 positions agree with TRBD1. The CDR3 runs 15 residues. The germline gives CDR1 MNHNS, CDR2 SASEGT. After removal of 6 bases from V and 5 bases from J, the junction contained 8 bases not matched to a gene. The CDR3 sequence is CASSLQGQGQNIQYF. CDR3 nucleotide sequence: TGTGCCAGCAGCCTACAGGGACAGGGCCAAAACATTCAGTACTTC.

This clonotype occurred many times. The J gene is TRBJ2-3, the V gene TRBV7-9; D remains unclear. Germline V gene sequence: CDR1 SEHNR, CDR2 FQNEAQ (reference sequence). The CDR3 runs 17 residues. Trimming cost V 5 bases and J 6 bases, with 24 bases left between them. CDR3 sequence: CASSISHGGSAGDTQYF. The CDR3 bases are TGTGCCAGCAGCATCTCCCACGGCGGATCAGCAGGCGATACGCAGTATTTT.

This clonotype was recorded many times. The chain has TRBV12-3 or TRBV12-4 and TRBJ1-1, with 8 bases that match TRBD1. This CDR3 has 17 residues. After removal of 8 bases from V and 1 base from J, the junction contained 15 bases not matched to a gene. The DNA of the CDR3 is TGTGCCAGCGCGTTGTTTGGAGGGACAGGAACGAACACTGAAGCTTTCTTT. Translating gives CASALFGGTGTNTEAFF.

This clonotype was seen many times. The gene calls are TRBV30 and TRBJ2-3; D could derive from TRBD1 or TRBD2 (5 bases each). CDR1 and CDR2 (germline): GTSNPN, SVGIG (reference sequence). V dropped 0 bases and J dropped 5 bases, with 15 bases sitting between them. The CDR3 is 15 amino acids. The CDR3 spells CAWSVAGRRGDTQYF. The CDR3 coding sequence is TGTGCCTGGAGTGTTGCAGGGAGAAGGGGAGATACGCAGTATTTT.

The chain is built from TRBV7-9 and TRBJ2-5; tentatively, D is TRBD2 (5 bases). The length of the CDR3 is 13 residues. The germline gives CDR1 SEHNR, CDR2 FQNEAQ (reference sequence). Trimming shortened V by 1 base and J by 13 bases, and 16 bases separated the two germline ends. The CDR3 DNA reads TGTGCCAGCAGCTTAGAGGGATCCCGGGGAACGTACTTC. Translation gives CASSLEGSRGTYF.